This TCR beta chain was found in a study of Graves' ophthalmopathy and Graves' hyperthyroidism. J lost 6 bases, V lost 3 bases, and 13 bases had no gene match. This CDR3 contains 16 residues. CDR1 and CDR2 from the germline V gene are MDHEN and SYDVKM. Amplification of TCR beta CDR3 regions used RNA transcripts. First-round RT-PCR relied on HTBI primers, and a second-round multiplex PCR came next. One entry per CDR3 protein results from TCRdb running MiXCR on the multiplex PCR reads. The table shows 450,000 or so distinct CDR3 sequences, with over 13% occurring only once. The sample holds many counts of this clonotype.

J is TRBJ2-7 and V is TRBV28; 8 bases fit TRBD2. The clonotype originates from a young woman with Graves' ophthalmopathy. The specimen was blood. In DNA, the CDR3 is TGTGCCAGCAGTTTGGGGACGGGAGGGCTTGCGGTCGAGCAGTACTTC. This sequence encodes CASSLGTGGLAVEQYF.